The 27 T cell receptor beta chains given below trace back to one sample, sequenced in a study of blood T cell repertoires in COVID-19. TCRdb's table, derived via immunoSEQ multiplex PCR, lists solely in-frame clones and lacks some. The sample shows some 53,000 clones, approximately 92% of them seen only once. Sequencing was performed on peripheral blood. These receptors were taken from a man aged 60-69 years with active COVID-19.

The V and J genes are TRBV7-2 and TRBJ2-1; possible D gene TRBD2, 5 bases. CDR3 length: 13 residues. Looked up from germline, CDR1 is SGHTA and CDR2 is FQGNSA. With 5 bases removed from V and 5 bases from J, the gap between germline ends came to 10 bases. In DNA form, the CDR3 reads TGTGCCAGCAGCCAGGACTGGAACAATGAGCAGTTCTTC. Translating gives CASSQDWNNEQFF. Variable domain in full (rest from reference TRBV7-2 and TRBJ2-1): GAGVSQSPSNKVTEKGKDVELRCDPISGHTALYWYRQSLGQGLEFLIYFQGNSAPDKSGLPSDRFSAERTGGSVSTLTIQRTQQEDSAVYLCASSQDWNNEQFFGPGTRLTVL.

In its sample, this clone was seen once. The chain carries TRBV23-1 and TRBJ2-5; 7 bases are shared with TRBD1. TRBV23-1 is classed as an ORF, of uncertain function. The CDR3 is 14 amino acids. Unmatched junction bases numbered 1, after V lost 2 bases and J lost 1 base. CDR3 loop: CASSQRDSQETQYF. The CDR3 DNA reads TGCGCCAGCAGTCAACGGGACAGCCAAGAGACCCAGTACTTC.

V is TRBV11-3 and J is TRBJ1-2; 7 bases match TRBD1. The V gene's germline CDR1 is SGHNT and CDR2 YENEEA. The trim removed 1 base at V and 6 bases at J, leaving 8 bases unmatched. The length of the CDR3 is 15 residues. Written as DNA, the CDR3 is TGTGCCAGCAGCTTAGGACCGGGACAGATAGATGGCTACACCTTC. Translation gives CASSLGPGQIDGYTF. Looking up the rest from reference TRBV11-3 and TRBJ1-2 gives the full variable domain: EAGVVQSPRYKIIEKKQPVAFWCNPISGHNTLYWYLQNLGQGPELLIRYENEEAVDDSQLPKDRFSAERLKGVDSTLKIQPAELGDSAVYLCASSLGPGQIDGYTFGSGTRLTVV.

The chain has TRBV27 and TRBJ2-3, with 9 bases aligning to TRBD2. The junction had 5 bases not matched to a gene; V was cut back by 3 bases and J by 4 bases. CDR1 and CDR2 from the germline V gene are MNHEY and SMNVEV (reference sequence). This CDR3 region has 15 residues. This chain's CDR3 is CASSFSLAGPDTQYF. In DNA, the CDR3 is TGTGCCAGCAGTTTTAGCCTAGCGGGACCAGATACGCAGTATTTT.

V gene TRBV7-8 combines with J gene TRBJ2-1; the match to TRBD2 covers 8 bases. J gave up 5 bases and V 4 bases, and 10 bases lay outside the gene matches. The CDR3 contains 16 residues. Germline values: CDR1 SGHVS, CDR2 FQNEAQ. This chain's CDR3 is CASSYAPGLGNNEQFF. The DNA for the CDR3 is TGTGCCAGCAGCTATGCCCCGGGACTAGGGAACAATGAGCAGTTCTTC.

This chain's CDR3 is CASSLRLAGNGELFF. In DNA form, the CDR3 reads TGTGCCAGCAGCCTGAGACTAGCGGGAAACGGGGAGCTGTTTTTT. The chain carries TRBV7-9 and TRBJ2-2; 11 nucleotides line up with TRBD2. The CDR3 loop spans 15 amino acids. Germline CDR1 and CDR2: SEHNR and FQNEAQ (reference sequence). The J segment lost 7 bases and the V segment lost 5 bases, leaving 6 bases of the junction unmatched.

The rearrangement uses TRBV28 and TRBJ2-6; 9 bases fit TRBD2. CDR1 and CDR2 from the germline V gene are MDHEN and SYDVKM. V shed 3 bases, J shed 3 bases, and the junction held 6 bases outside the gene matches. This CDR3 region has 17 residues. The CDR3 reads CASSLLAGSDGANVLTF. DNA for the CDR3: TGTGCCAGCAGTTTGCTAGCGGGATCGGATGGGGCCAACGTCCTGACTTTC. The variable domain in full, with the rest retrieved from reference TRBV28 and TRBJ2-6, is DVKVTQSSRYLVKRTGEKVFLECVQDMDHENMFWYRQDPGLGLRLIYFSYDVKMKEKGDIPEGYSVSREKKERFSLILESASTNQTSMYLCASSLLAGSDGANVLTFGAGSRLTVL.

J is TRBJ2-5 and V is TRBV7-2, with 10 bases lining up with TRBD2. Per the germline V gene, CDR1 is SGHTA and CDR2 is FQGNSA. V dropped 4 bases and J dropped 1; count of bases not matched to a gene: 12. This CDR3 comprises 18 residues. The CDR3 sequence: CASSYPIPGLAIQETQYF. The CDR3 coding sequence is TGTGCCAGCAGCTACCCCATTCCGGGACTAGCGATCCAAGAGACCCAGTACTTC.

This chain links TRBV4-3 with TRBJ2-5; 7 bases are a match to TRBD2. V gave up 4 bases and J gave up 5 bases; unmatched junction bases: 10. The CDR3 length is 15 residues. From germline, CDR1 is LGHNA and CDR2 YSLEER. The CDR3 sequence: CASSPFGGAGETQYF. Here the CDR3 DNA reads TGCGCCAGCAGCCCCTTCGGCGGAGCGGGGGAGACCCAGTACTTC.

The chain links TRBV2 to TRBJ1-6, with D tentatively TRBD1 (6 bases). Trimming left V 3 bases short and J 7 bases short, with 13 bases between. This CDR3 is 15 amino acids long. Germline CDR1 SNHLY, CDR2 FYNNEI. CDR3 protein: CASSEAARGNSPLHF. DNA for the CDR3: TGTGCCAGCAGTGAGGCGGCCAGGGGCAATTCACCCCTCCACTTT.

In this sample, this clone turned up once. This sequence joins TRBV28 and TRBJ1-4; tentatively, D is TRBD1 (6 bases). V lost 6 bases, J lost 3 bases, and 11 bases lay in between. Per the germline V gene, CDR1 is MDHEN and CDR2 is SYDVKM. This CDR3 has 14 amino acids. The CDR3, as DNA: TGTGCCAGCAGACCCGGACAGTCTAATGAAAAACTGTTTTTT. Its translation is CASRPGQSNEKLFF.

The chain carries TRBV10-3 and TRBJ2-2, with 12 bases identical to TRBD1. CDR1 and CDR2 from the germline V gene are ENHRY and SYGVKD. This CDR3 comprises 16 residues. The V segment lost 6 bases and the J segment 8 bases; nucleotides outside the gene matches: 10. The CDR3 spells CAISGSGQGAVGELFF. Here the CDR3 DNA reads TGTGCCATCAGCGGCTCGGGACAGGGGGCAGTTGGGGAGCTGTTTTTT.

The V and J genes are TRBV21-1 and TRBJ2-7; the table assigns TRBD2, which was not confirmed against the DNA. TRBV21-1 counts as a pseudogene. The CDR3 consists of 16 residues. CDR3 amino acids: CASSKRTSGKSYEQYF. Written as DNA, the CDR3 is TGTGCCAGCAGCAAAAGGACTAGCGGGAAATCCTACGAGCAGTACTTC.

The V and J genes are TRBV24-1 and TRBJ1-1; the D gene is possibly TRBD1 (5 bases). The CDR3 runs 14 residues. The V and J ends lost 7 bases and 2 bases respectively, with 13 bases between them. The V gene's germline CDR1 is KGHDR and CDR2 SFDVKD. The CDR3 sequence is CATRNRGQNTEAFF. CDR3 bases: TGTGCCACCAGGAACCGCGGACAAAACACTGAAGCTTTCTTT.

The CDR3 sequence: CASSFSSGTGVETQYF. In DNA, the CDR3 is TGTGCCAGCAGCTTCTCGTCCGGGACAGGGGTAGAGACCCAGTACTTC. V is TRBV7-6 and J is TRBJ2-5, with 10 nucleotides matching TRBD1. There are 16 residues in the CDR3. V dropped 3 bases and J dropped 4; count of bases not matched to a gene: 8. Germline lookup yields CDR1 SGHVS and CDR2 FNYEAQ.

The chain has TRBV6-2 or TRBV6-3 and TRBJ2-7; D call uncertain. V dropped 2 bases and J dropped 3 bases, with 11 bases sitting between them. Germline V gene lookup returns CDR1 MNHEY and CDR2 SVGEGT. The length of the CDR3 is 14 residues. DNA of the CDR3: TGTGCCAGCAGTTACCTAAGAGTCCACTACGAGCAGTACTTC. Protein: CASSYLRVHYEQYF.

V gene TRBV10-1 combines with J gene TRBJ2-3, with a possible D match to TRBD1 (6 bases). The CDR3 has 16 residues. Germline V gene lookup returns CDR1 WNHNN and CDR2 SYGVQD (reference sequence). Trimming pared 11 bases from V and 3 bases from J, leaving 24 bases between. The CDR3 region has the DNA TGCGCCGGCGGGTTAAACTGGGACACGACAACAGATACGCAGTATTTT. Translating gives CAGGLNWDTTTDTQYF.

The gene calls are TRBV25-1 and TRBJ2-7; 9 bases align to TRBD1. J gave up 5 bases and V 2 bases, and 4 bases lay outside the gene matches. This CDR3 is built from 14 residues. Germline V gene data show CDR1 as MGHDK and CDR2 as SYGVNS. The CDR3 loop is CASSENRGRNEQYF. CDR3 coding DNA: TGTGCCAGCAGTGAAAACAGGGGGCGGAACGAGCAGTACTTC.

This chain joins TRBV19 and TRBJ2-3, with 10 nucleotides matching TRBD2. Trimming cost V 6 bases and J 0 bases; bases outside gene matches: 3. Germline CDR1 and CDR2: LNHDA and SQIVND (reference sequence). CDR3 length: 15 residues. CDR3 in amino acids: CASSRLAGSTDTQYF. CDR3 DNA: TGTGCCAGTAGCCGACTAGCGGGCAGCACAGATACGCAGTATTTT.

This sequence joins TRBV6-4 and TRBJ1-2; the D is unclear. The germline V gene encodes CDR1 MRHNA and CDR2 SNTAGT. The CDR3 spans 15 residues. Trimming took 2 bases from V and 8 from J, leaving 18 bases between them. For the CDR3, the DNA is TGTGCCAGCAGTGACGTGTCAGCCCCAGTCGGGGGCTACACCTTC. Translating it yields CASSDVSAPVGGYTF.

This clone was seen more than once but under ten times. The rearrangement uses TRBV6-9 and TRBJ2-5, with 10 nucleotides matching TRBD2. The CDR3 runs 18 residues. Germline trimming cut 5 bases from V and 1 base from J; bases unmatched to any gene: 13. Germline values: CDR1 MNHGY, CDR2 SVAAGI. The CDR3 protein is CASSPPGTSEGAQETQYF. The CDR3 nucleotides are TGTGCCAGCAGTCCCCCCGGGACTAGCGAAGGGGCCCAAGAGACCCAGTACTTC.

The chain joins TRBV7-2 to TRBJ2-1; D possibly corresponds to TRBD1 (7 bases). Germline V gives CDR1 SGHTA, CDR2 FQGNSA. The CDR3 covers 16 residues. V dropped 1 base and J dropped 8 bases, with 18 bases sitting between them. CDR3: CASSLGWTGGRDEQFF. The CDR3 DNA sequence: TGTGCCAGCAGCTTAGGGTGGACAGGAGGGCGAGATGAGCAGTTCTTC. Drawing the rest from reference TRBV7-2 and TRBJ2-1, the complete variable domain is GAGVSQSPSNKVTEKGKDVELRCDPISGHTALYWYRQSLGQGLEFLIYFQGNSAPDKSGLPSDRFSAERTGGSVSTLTIQRTQQEDSAVYLCASSLGWTGGRDEQFFGPGTRLTVL.

V gene TRBV4-3 combines with J gene TRBJ2-3; D is unclear. Germline CDR1 reads LGHNA; CDR2 reads YSLEER. The V gene lost 0 bases and the J gene lost 2 bases, with 6 bases spanning the gap. CDR3 length: 14 residues. The CDR3 reads CASSQEWATDTQYF. CDR3 in DNA: TGCGCCAGCAGCCAAGAATGGGCCACAGATACGCAGTATTTT.

The chain combines TRBV6-6 with TRBJ1-2; 8 positions match TRBD1. Germline CDR1 MNHNY, CDR2 SVGAGI (reference sequence). Unmatched junction bases numbered 5, after V lost 7 bases and J lost 1 base. The CDR3 extends over 14 amino acids. CDR3 sequence: CASIPGQVNYGYTF. CDR3 DNA: TGTGCCAGCATTCCGGGACAGGTTAACTATGGCTACACCTTC.

The rearrangement links TRBV6-6 to TRBJ2-7; 7 positions agree with TRBD2. The germline gives CDR1 MNHNY, CDR2 SVGAGI (reference sequence). After removal of 4 bases from V and 4 bases from J, the junction contained 7 bases not matched to a gene. The CDR3 is 14 residues long. For the CDR3, the DNA is TGTGCCAGCAGTTCGGTGGGAGGGCTGTACGAGCAGTACTTC. Its protein is CASSSVGGLYEQYF.

The chain joins TRBV6-5 to TRBJ2-5, with D tentatively TRBD2 (5 bases). V gave up 0 bases and J gave up 5 bases, with 16 bases separating them. The CDR3 sequence is 16 residues long. Germline CDR1 reads MNHEY; CDR2 reads SVGAGI. CDR3 loop: CASSYSYASLGETQYF. The CDR3 DNA reads as TGTGCCAGCAGTTACTCGTATGCTAGCTTGGGGGAGACCCAGTACTTC.

V is TRBV4-1 and J is TRBJ1-4, with 7 bases lining up with TRBD1. Trimming removed 6 bases from V and 8 bases from J; junction bases left unmatched: 12. The CDR3 spans 15 residues. Germline-derived CDR1 and CDR2 are MGHRA and YSYEKL. Here the CDR3 reads CASSQGPGGEEKLFF. In DNA form, the CDR3 reads TGCGCCAGCAGTCAGGGTCCAGGGGGAGAAGAAAAACTGTTTTTT.